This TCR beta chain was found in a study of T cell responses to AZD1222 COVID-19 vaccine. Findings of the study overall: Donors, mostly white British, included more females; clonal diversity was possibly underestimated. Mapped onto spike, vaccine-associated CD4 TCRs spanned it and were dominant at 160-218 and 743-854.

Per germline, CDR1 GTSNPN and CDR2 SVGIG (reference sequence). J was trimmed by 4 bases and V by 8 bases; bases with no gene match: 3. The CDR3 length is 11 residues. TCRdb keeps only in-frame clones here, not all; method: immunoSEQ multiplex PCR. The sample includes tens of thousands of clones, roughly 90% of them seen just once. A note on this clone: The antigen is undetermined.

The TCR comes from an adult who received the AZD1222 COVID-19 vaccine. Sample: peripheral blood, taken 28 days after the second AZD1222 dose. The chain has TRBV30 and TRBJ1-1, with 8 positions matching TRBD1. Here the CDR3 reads CAADRGTEAFF. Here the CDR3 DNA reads TGTGCCGCCGACAGGGGCACTGAAGCTTTCTTT.